The clone carrying this T cell receptor beta chain was seen once. Antigen unknown. Other DNA sequences in this sample translate to the same CDR3. This CDR3 contains 14 residues. V was shortened by 0 bases and J by 0 bases, with 6 bases between the two germline ends. Germline V CDR1 and CDR2: ENHRY, SYGVKD. Some clones are missing from TCRdb's copy, which holds only in-frame ones; the method was immunoSEQ multiplex PCR. The sample yields about 2 million clones, about 95% seen once. The sample originates from a study of shared clonotypes between healthy human individuals. Background on the study: With ages of 18 to 49, the donors were two women and a few men.

Terminally differentiated effector memory CD45RA+ cells were left out of the naive CD8 fraction, which was CD45RO-negative and positively selected for CCR7. Caucasian adults residing in Nashville, Tennessee made up all the donors. Overall study findings and caveats: The researchers took only blood, and tissue repertoires probably look different.

This chain uses TRBV10-3 with TRBJ2-7, with TRBD2 as a possible D gene (5 bases). The receptor's source is a man between 18 and 29 years old in good health. Sequencing input: naive CD8+ T cells sorted from blood. This chain's CDR3 is CAISESGSSYEQYF. In DNA form, the CDR3 reads TGTGCCATCAGTGAGTCAGGGAGCTCCTACGAGCAGTACTTC.